The next 13 T cell receptor beta chains were all read from a single sample in a study of blood T cells in healthy people across ages. A second PCR of 7 to 11 cycles used a sample-barcoded 5' primer and a J-beta primer mix. Via MiXCR, TCRdb re-called the 5' RACE reads, giving one row per CDR3 protein. The sample records roughly 800,000 distinct CDR3 sequences, roughly 60% being singletons. The sample was blood. These receptor sequences come from a man aged 25 to 45 in good health.

J is TRBJ2-7 and V is TRBV6-2 or TRBV6-3, with D uncertain. Trimming took off 6 bases at V and 7 bases at J, with 10 bases between the two ends. The CDR3 spans 11 residues. Looked up from germline, CDR1 is MNHEY and CDR2 is SVGEGT. CDR3 loop: CASSKLDEQYF. CDR3 sequence (DNA): TGTGCCAGCAGCAAACTCGATGAGCAGTACTTC.

The rearrangement uses TRBV27 and TRBJ2-3, with a weak D call TRBD2 (6 bases). V gave up 1 base and J gave up 2 bases, with 19 bases separating them. Germline V gene data show CDR1 as MNHEY and CDR2 as SMNVEV (reference sequence). This CDR3 is 18 amino acids long. Here the CDR3 DNA reads TGTGCCAGCAGTTTATGGGGGTCCGGGGGTAGCGACACAGATACGCAGTATTTT. Encoded protein: CASSLWGSGGSDTDTQYF.

The rearrangement uses TRBV24-1 and TRBJ1-1; 8 positions match TRBD1. J was trimmed by 3 bases and V by 9 bases; bases with no gene match: 11. Looked up from germline, CDR1 is KGHDR and CDR2 is SFDVKD. There are 15 residues in the CDR3. The CDR3 protein is CATRPGGYLDTEAFF. The CDR3 coding sequence is TGTGCCACCCGTCCAGGGGGCTATTTGGACACTGAAGCTTTCTTT.

The chain has TRBV7-9 and TRBJ2-5; perhaps TRBD1 as D (6 bases). Looked up from germline, CDR1 is SEHNR and CDR2 is FQNEAQ (reference sequence). The V gene lost 2 bases and the J gene lost 3 bases, with 22 bases spanning the gap. The CDR3 extends over 18 amino acids. CDR3 residues: CASSLIAFGTPGKETQYF. The CDR3 bases are TGTGCCAGCAGCTTAATTGCGTTTGGGACACCCGGGAAAGAGACCCAGTACTTC.

The chain links TRBV3-1 to TRBJ1-1, with 7 positions matching TRBD1. Germline loops: CDR1 LGHDT, CDR2 YNNKEL (reference sequence). The CDR3 is 14 residues long. V was clipped by 3 bases and J by 4 bases; unmatched bases: 5. The CDR3 here is CASSQRGLITEAFF. The CDR3 DNA is TGTGCCAGCAGCCAGAGGGGGCTGATCACTGAAGCTTTCTTT.

This clonotype was counted only a few times. The chain joins TRBV5-4 to TRBJ2-5; TRBD1 is a possible D gene (5 bases). V lost 3 bases and J lost 2, with 11 bases in between. Germline CDR1 reads SGHNT; CDR2 reads YYREEE (reference sequence). This CDR3 spans 14 amino acids. CDR3 bases: TGTGCCAGCAGCTCGACAGACGATCAAGAGACCCAGTACTTC. Translated, it gives CASSSTDDQETQYF.

This clonotype was observed once. The genes are TRBV9 and TRBJ2-3; no reliable D call. In germline, CDR1 is SGDLS, CDR2 YYNGEE. Trimming shortened V by 4 bases and J by 1 base, and 10 bases separated the two germline ends. The CDR3 length is 14 residues. The CDR3 here is CASSSYSGTDTQYF. Written as DNA, the CDR3 is TGTGCCAGCAGCTCATATTCGGGCACAGATACGCAGTATTTT.

This clonotype was counted only a few times. The chain has TRBV5-1 and TRBJ2-5; D call uncertain. Germline V CDR1 and CDR2: SGHRS, YFSETQ. V lost 7 bases to trimming and J lost 7 bases, with 8 bases between them. CDR3 length equals 10 residues. This CDR3 is CASDRGTQYF. As DNA, the CDR3 is TGCGCCAGCGACCGAGGGACCCAGTACTTC.

This chain joins TRBV7-2 and TRBJ1-2; no reliable D call. The CDR3 length is 13 residues. Germline values: CDR1 SGHTA, CDR2 FQGNSA. V was trimmed by 5 bases and J by 2 bases, leaving 9 bases between them. CDR3 amino acids: CASSPYSNYGYTF. In DNA form, the CDR3 reads TGTGCCAGCAGCCCTTACAGCAACTATGGCTACACCTTC.

This chain links TRBV7-2 with TRBJ1-5; D ambiguous. The CDR3 extends over 14 amino acids. Per the germline V gene, CDR1 is SGHTA and CDR2 is FQGNSA. The V end was cut by 3 bases, the J end by 6 bases, with 12 bases between. CDR3 loop: CASSLNDFGQPQHF. In DNA, the CDR3 is TGTGCCAGCAGCTTGAATGATTTCGGTCAGCCCCAGCATTTT.

This chain uses TRBV24-1 with TRBJ2-5, with D hard to call. Germline CDR1 is KGHDR and CDR2 is SFDVKD. V lost 3 bases to trimming and J lost 4 bases, with 8 bases between them. The CDR3 runs 13 residues. The CDR3 bases are TGTGCCACCAGTGATCCAGAGAGAGAGACCCAGTACTTC. Its translation: CATSDPERETQYF.

This sequence joins TRBV5-1 and TRBJ1-2; 9 bases fit TRBD1. The V and J ends lost 0 bases and 8 bases, in that order; junction bases with no gene match: 5. This CDR3 spans 14 amino acids. Germline loops: CDR1 SGHRS, CDR2 YFSETQ. CDR3 region: CASSLGDREEGYTF. CDR3 coding DNA: TGCGCCAGCAGCTTGGGGGACAGGGAGGAAGGCTACACCTTC.

This clonotype was seen just once. V gene TRBV7-2 combines with J gene TRBJ1-2; D is ambiguous. Germline-derived CDR1 and CDR2 are SGHTA and FQGNSA. V shed 6 bases and J shed 5 bases, with 10 bases lying between them. The CDR3 runs 12 residues. The CDR3: CASRAEEYGYTF. The CDR3 region has the DNA TGTGCCAGCAGGGCTGAGGAATATGGCTACACCTTC.